The 26 T cell receptor beta chains in this list originate from one sample, sequenced in a study of beta chain features in type 1 diabetes (dated by TCRdb to the late 2010s). For these receptors, no antigen is known. The library was produced with the immunoSEQ multiplex PCR assay. All of the isolated RNA was reverse transcribed with the High Capacity cDNA Reverse Transcription Kit, so expressed TCRB transcripts were sequenced. Held by TCRdb, this immuneACCESS table contains in-frame sequences only and omits some clones. Under half of the omission traces to an unresolved V gene where checked; the cause of the rest is unknown. The sample has about 53,000 clones on record, under 75% of them singletons. The ten largest account for around 0.29% of the sample. Beyond this particular receptor, the publication reports: Type 1 diabetes patients showed a moderate but significant shortening of TCRB CDR3 length in all four CD4+ subsets.

Sequencing was carried out using stem cell memory CD4+ T cells from blood. Sample cell subset or site, as interpreted from the label and publication: stem cell-like memory CD4+ T cells. These receptors originate from a woman in her 30s with type 1 diabetes.

The chain joins TRBV6-5 to TRBJ1-2; no firm D call. The CDR3 is made up of 13 amino acids. The ends were cut back, 2 bases at V and 7 bases at J, with 11 bases in the middle. The germline gives CDR1 MNHEY, CDR2 SVGAGI. The CDR3 DNA follows: TGTGCCAGCAGTTACGAGGGTTCGGGTGGCTACACCTTC. Its translation is CASSYEGSGGYTF.

V is TRBV30 and J is TRBJ2-5; 10 bases fit TRBD2. The CDR3 is 17 amino acids. The V and J ends lost 0 bases and 4 bases, in that order; junction bases with no gene match: 11. In germline, CDR1 is GTSNPN, CDR2 SVGIG (reference sequence). DNA for the CDR3: TGTGCCTGGAGTGTACGTCTAGCGGGAGTATTCGGAGAGACCCAGTACTTC. This encodes CAWSVRLAGVFGETQYF.

CDR3 loop: CASGARTGNTEAFF. CDR3 bases: TGTGCCAGCGGCGCCAGAACAGGGAACACTGAAGCTTTCTTT. V is TRBV5-4 and J is TRBJ1-1; tentative D call: TRBD1 (5 bases). Germline V CDR1 and CDR2: SGHNT, YYREEE (reference sequence). The CDR3 has 14 residues. Deletions cut 7 bases from V and 1 base from J, with 14 bases between.

The chain recombines TRBV29-1 with TRBJ2-3; TRBD1 is a possible D gene (5 bases). This CDR3 is built from 14 residues. The ends were cut back, 6 bases at V and 1 base at J, with 14 bases in the middle. In germline, CDR1 is SQVTM, CDR2 ANQGSEA. The CDR3 sequence is CSVSGAPGTDTQYF. CDR3 sequence (DNA): TGCAGCGTATCTGGGGCCCCGGGCACAGATACGCAGTATTTT.

The J gene is TRBJ2-6, the V gene TRBV2, with D possibly TRBD2 on 6 matching bases. Germline lookup yields CDR1 SNHLY and CDR2 FYNNEI. This CDR3 spans 14 amino acids. Trimming took 3 bases from V and 4 from J, leaving 7 bases between them. The CDR3 reads CASSDLAGANVLTF. Here the CDR3 DNA reads TGTGCCAGCAGTGATCTAGCGGGGGCCAACGTCCTGACTTTC.

This clone was detected a few times. V usage is TRBV7-8 and J usage is TRBJ2-1; 10 bases match TRBD2. Trimming cost V 6 bases and J 9 bases; bases outside gene matches: 8. Germline V gene data show CDR1 as SGHVS and CDR2 as FQNEAQ. This CDR3 contains 14 residues. The CDR3 DNA follows: TGTGCCAGCAGGGCAACTAGCGGGAACATTGAGCAGTTCTTC. This gives the protein CASRATSGNIEQFF.

The chain carries TRBV7-2 and TRBJ1-1, with a possible D match to TRBD1 (5 bases). The CDR3 contains 15 residues. Germline loops: CDR1 SGHTA, CDR2 FQGNSA. Trimming removed 0 bases at V and 2 bases at J, with 10 bases between. The CDR3 reads CASSLANQGNTEAFF. The CDR3 DNA reads TGTGCCAGCAGCTTAGCGAACCAGGGAAACACTGAAGCTTTCTTT.

The J gene is TRBJ1-3, the V gene TRBV9; 10 bases align to TRBD1. Germline CDR1 reads SGDLS; CDR2 reads YYNGEE. The junction had 3 bases not matched to a gene; V was cut back by 4 bases and J by 2 bases. CDR3 length equals 15 residues. The CDR3, as DNA: TGTGCCAGCAGCTCCGGACAGGGGGCTGGAAACACCATATATTTT. This codes for CASSSGQGAGNTIYF.

The chain combines TRBV9 with TRBJ2-1, with 14 nucleotides matching TRBD2. With 1 base clipped from V and 7 bases from J, the junction kept 10 bases outside the gene matches. The CDR3 spans 18 residues. The germline CDR1 and CDR2 sequences are SGDLS and YYNGEE. The CDR3 is CASSVTGLAGVRLNEQFF. For the CDR3, the DNA is TGTGCCAGCAGCGTAACGGGACTAGCGGGAGTTCGGTTGAATGAGCAGTTCTTC.

This clone was seen a few times. The chain is built from TRBV7-9 and TRBJ1-2; no definite D call. V was clipped by 6 bases and J by 8 bases, with 13 bases between them. This CDR3 region has 12 residues. The germline V gene encodes CDR1 SEHNR and CDR2 FQNEAQ (reference sequence). DNA for the CDR3: TGTGCCAGCAGTGACACTTTTTCGGGCTACACCTTC. Amino acids: CASSDTFSGYTF.

The chain combines TRBV5-1 with TRBJ1-2; no definite D call. The CDR3 runs 14 residues. V was clipped by 0 bases and J by 4 bases, with 10 bases between them. Germline V gene lookup returns CDR1 SGHRS and CDR2 YFSETQ. The CDR3 reads CASSLVVTTYGYTF. Written as DNA, the CDR3 is TGCGCCAGCAGCTTGGTCGTGACAACCTATGGCTACACCTTC. Looking up the rest from reference TRBV5-1 and TRBJ1-2 gives the full variable domain: KAGVTQTPRYLIKTRGQQVTLSCSPISGHRSVSWYQQTPGQGLQFLFEYFSETQRNKGNFPGRFSGRQFSNSRSEMNVSTLELGDSALYLCASSLVVTTYGYTFGSGTRLTVV.

This clone showed up just a few times. V is TRBV18 and J is TRBJ2-2; D uncertain. The CDR3 runs 15 residues. Between the trimmed V and J ends, which lost 2 bases and 5 bases, there was a span of 12 bases. The V gene's germline CDR1 is KGHSH and CDR2 LQKENI. This CDR3 is CASSPNYDVTGELFF. The CDR3 DNA reads as TGTGCCAGCTCACCAAACTACGATGTAACCGGGGAGCTGTTTTTT.

The genes are TRBV7-2 and TRBJ2-3; TRBD1 aligns across 10 bases. V lost 5 bases, J lost 5 bases, and 7 bases stayed unmatched. Germline loops: CDR1 SGHTA, CDR2 FQGNSA. This CDR3 comprises 15 residues. Here the CDR3 reads CASSPGQGGIDTQYF. In DNA form, the CDR3 reads TGTGCCAGCAGCCCCGGACAGGGGGGGATAGATACGCAGTATTTT.

This clone was counted between two and nine times. V is TRBV5-1 and J is TRBJ1-1, with D perhaps TRBD1 (5 bases). V was shortened by 4 bases and J by 6 bases, with 16 bases between the two germline ends. Germline lookup yields CDR1 SGHRS and CDR2 YFSETQ. The CDR3 contains 14 residues. CDR3 protein: CASSPGIRVAEAFF. For the CDR3, the DNA is TGCGCCAGCAGCCCAGGGATCCGCGTCGCTGAAGCTTTCTTT.

V and J are TRBV7-9 and TRBJ1-1; D is possibly TRBD1 (5 bases). Germline V CDR1 and CDR2: SEHNR, FQNEAQ (reference sequence). This CDR3 contains 14 residues. V lost 5 bases to trimming and J lost 0 bases, with 10 bases between them. The CDR3 here is CASSTQALNTEAFF. The CDR3 bases are TGTGCCAGCAGCACACAGGCCTTGAACACTGAAGCTTTCTTT.

The chain couples TRBV5-1 to TRBJ1-1; D is ambiguous. Trimming stripped 2 bases from V and 11 bases from J, with 10 bases between. From germline, CDR1 is SGHRS and CDR2 YFSETQ. The CDR3 sequence is 11 residues long. The CDR3 DNA reads as TGCGCCAGCAGCTTATCGGGAGAGGCTTTCTTT. This sequence encodes CASSLSGEAFF.

The chain employs TRBV4-1 and TRBJ2-7; 7 nucleotides align to TRBD2. Germline assignment: CDR1 MGHRA and CDR2 YSYEKL. The CDR3 spans 16 residues. J was trimmed by 3 bases and V by 4 bases; bases with no gene match: 12. CDR3 in DNA: TGCGCCAGCAGCCTCTCCACCTGGGGGAGGGGCTACGAGCAGTACTTC. This gives the protein CASSLSTWGRGYEQYF.

This clone showed up just a few times. The V and J genes are TRBV6-6 and TRBJ2-7, with 7 bases identical to TRBD2. Germline trimming cut 5 bases from V and 0 bases from J; bases unmatched to any gene: 7. CDR3 size: 15 residues. The V gene's germline CDR1 is MNHNY and CDR2 SVGAGI (reference sequence). CDR3 loop: CASSTRGLLSYEQYF. The CDR3 DNA follows: TGTGCCAGCAGTACCCGGGGACTACTCTCCTACGAGCAGTACTTC.

The genes are TRBV6-6 and TRBJ1-5; no reliable D call. V lost 6 bases to trimming and J lost 3 bases, with 3 bases between them. CDR3 length equals 11 residues. Germline CDR1 and CDR2: MNHNY and SVGAGI (reference sequence). The CDR3 reads CASRANQPQHF. CDR3 coding DNA: TGTGCCAGCAGGGCCAATCAGCCCCAGCATTTT.

The rearrangement links TRBV28 to TRBJ1-5, with 8 bases identical to TRBD1. The germline V gene has CDR1 MDHEN and CDR2 SYDVKM. Trimming at V came to 7 bases and at J to 6 bases, leaving 14 bases not matched to a gene. The CDR3 spans 16 residues. CDR3: CASTRQGAAVSQPQHF. As DNA, the CDR3 is TGTGCCAGCACTCGGCAGGGGGCAGCTGTTAGTCAGCCCCAGCATTTT. The whole variable domain, remainder taken from reference TRBV28 and TRBJ1-5, is DVKVTQSSRYLVKRTGEKVFLECVQDMDHENMFWYRQDPGLGLRLIYFSYDVKMKEKGDIPEGYSVSREKKERFSLILESASTNQTSMYLCASTRQGAAVSQPQHFGDGTRLSIL.

The V call is TRBV11-2, the J call TRBJ2-7, with D unclear. With 5 bases removed from V and 3 bases from J, the gap between germline ends came to 5 bases. This CDR3 has 11 amino acids. CDR1 and CDR2 (germline): SGHAT, FQNNGV. The CDR3 is CASSTHYEQYF. In DNA form, the CDR3 reads TGTGCCAGCAGCACACACTACGAGCAGTACTTC.

Only a few counts were recorded for this clone. The rearrangement joins TRBV29-1 to TRBJ1-2; D is perhaps TRBD1 (5 bases). Per germline, CDR1 SQVTM and CDR2 ANQGSEA. V lost 7 bases and J lost 0, with 12 bases in between. The CDR3 loop spans 13 amino acids. As DNA, the CDR3 is TGCAGCGCTGAGGGGAGAGCTAACTATGGCTACACCTTC. Translated: CSAEGRANYGYTF.

This clone was observed once. The chain is built from TRBV5-1 and TRBJ1-1; D possibly corresponds to TRBD1 (6 bases). The CDR3 runs 13 residues. Trimming removed 4 bases from V and 4 bases from J, with 11 bases in between. Germline assignment: CDR1 SGHRS and CDR2 YFSETQ. CDR3 amino acids: CASSATDSTEAFF. The CDR3 DNA reads TGCGCCAGCAGCGCCACGGACAGCACTGAAGCTTTCTTT. The full variable domain, rest sourced from reference TRBV5-1 and TRBJ1-1, is KAGVTQTPRYLIKTRGQQVTLSCSPISGHRSVSWYQQTPGQGLQFLFEYFSETQRNKGNFPGRFSGRQFSNSRSEMNVSTLELGDSALYLCASSATDSTEAFFGQGTRLTVV.

The genes are TRBV21-1 and TRBJ2-1; the D segment call TRBD2 is taken from the table without a DNA check. TRBV21-1 is recorded as a pseudogene. The CDR3 is 17 amino acids. CDR3 in DNA: TGTGCCAGCAGCAAATATGACTTGGGACTGCAATACAATGAGCAGTTCTTC. Translating it yields CASSKYDLGLQYNEQFF.

This chain connects TRBV15 to TRBJ1-5; a possible D gene is TRBD1 (5 bases). Trimming removed 1 base at V and 1 base at J, with 14 bases between. This CDR3 is built from 17 residues. Germline V gene lookup returns CDR1 LNHNV and CDR2 YYDKDF (reference sequence). The CDR3 region is CATSRAYQGRSNQPQHF. The DNA for the CDR3 is TGTGCCACCAGCAGAGCTTACCAGGGAAGGAGCAATCAGCCCCAGCATTTT. Variable domain in full (rest from reference TRBV15 and TRBJ1-5): DAMVIQNPRYQVTQFGKPVTLSCSQTLNHNVMYWYQQKSSQAPKLLFHYYDKDFNNEADTPDNFQSRRPNTSFCFLDIRSPGLGDTAMYLCATSRAYQGRSNQPQHFGDGTRLSIL.

The chain is built from TRBV7-2 and TRBJ2-7; D ambiguous. The CDR3 loop spans 12 amino acids. Trimming pared 5 bases from V and 2 bases from J, leaving 7 bases between. Germline V gives CDR1 SGHTA, CDR2 FQGNSA. The CDR3 DNA follows: TGTGCCAGCAGCCGCCCTACCTACGAGCAGTACTTC. As protein: CASSRPTYEQYF.